The TCR beta chain described here comes from a study of blood T cells in healthy people across ages. V gave up 4 bases and J gave up 8 bases, with 4 bases separating them. Germline V gene sequence: CDR1 SGHKS, CDR2 YYEKEE (reference sequence). The CDR3 totals 10 residues. This clonotype came up a few times. Its specificity is not known. Study conclusions and caveats: Using unsorted PBMCs precluded a conclusive naive versus antigen-experienced comparison.

Together with a sample-barcoded 5' primer, a J-beta primer mix was included in a second PCR lasting about 7 to 11 cycles. TCRdb itself ran the 5' RACE reads through MiXCR, one entry per CDR3 protein. The sample consists of around 1,500,000 distinct CDR3 sequences, about 28% of them appearing once. Sequenced material: blood. This rearrangement joins TRBV5-5 to TRBJ2-1; the D is unclear. The TCR originated in a woman aged 30 to 39 in good health. Here the CDR3 DNA reads TGTGCCAGCAGCGTGGATGAGCAGTTCTTC. Translating gives CASSVDEQFF.